This T cell receptor beta chain is from a study of blood T cell repertoires in COVID-19 (TCRdb year 2020). At the level of the whole study: The collaborator samples originated in the United States, Italy and Spain and spanned the acute and convalescent phases of COVID-19. The prospective study material was composed of cDNA or gDNA derived from T cells, B-cell-depleted T cells, or PBMCs. Deeply sampled blood TCRbeta repertoires from subjects exposed to, actively infected with, or recovered from COVID-19 were included in the dataset. A freely available public database, intended as a resource for researchers studying the immune response to SARS-CoV-2, is where the repertoires were released. Samples came from the ongoing ImmuneRACE study (first 160 participants) plus 1,254 subjects from 6 global collaborators. The sample metadata nearly always contained a de-identified subject ID, COVID-19 status, age in years and sex. HLA class I and class II types, where available, came from metadata supplied by the sample provider rather than from assay-based typing.

TCRbeta CDR3 regions were amplified from genomic DNA using the immunoSEQ Assay, a bias-controlled multiplex PCR. Per the source publication's procedure: Within the assay, amplification of reference gene primers was used to estimate how many nucleated cells each sample contained. To quantify the absolute abundance of each unique TCRbeta CDR3 rearrangement, sequence reads were collapsed and filtered. Productive Simpson clonality was computed per sample as the square root of Simpson's diversity index over productive rearrangements. The immuneACCESS repertoire file appears here via TCRdb, limited to in-frame rearrangements. These files lack a portion of the clones; in checked studies, under half of the deficit traces to unresolved V genes, and the cause of the others is not known. V, J and clone size are taken as reported in that table, and D and trimming were inferred from the DNA itself. A total of approximately 440,000 clones appear in this sample, approximately 86% of them only once. 0.7% of the sample is held by the ten biggest clonotypes.

Trimming costs V 7 bases and J 4 bases, and their ends lie 15 bases apart. CDR1 and CDR2, per the germline V gene, are SGHNT and YENEEA. The CDR3 goes from the cysteine to the phenylalanine over 14 residues. Of the read, only the CDR3 DNA is kept; its 42 bases are in frame from base 1. General findings and caveats noted by the study authors: How much clinical and demographic metadata was included differed by source and by participant, and the metadata was provided uncurated.

Remarks on this clone: Its specific antigen is unknown. No much larger clone is present one base from it, and per-base qualities are unavailable.

Participants in the prospective study were enrolled through a virtual design, were aged about 18 to 100 years, and lived in about two dozen United States geographic areas. In the prospective study, participants were assigned to cohorts based on the clinical history participants reported in a screening survey and a study questionnaire. ImmuneRACE Cohort 3 recovered participants were defined by two consecutive negative NP/OP PCR tests, healthcare professional clearance, or symptom resolution. In the prospective study, whole blood, serum and a nasopharyngeal or oropharyngeal swab were collected from each participant by mobile phlebotomists. Participants in the prospective study had the option to provide additional blood draws and questionnaires over a roughly 2-month period. Prospective study blood samples were shipped either frozen or at room temperature before DNA extraction.

The sequence is built from TRBV11-3 and TRBJ2-3; D gene: possibly TRBD2, on 5 matching bases. The sample taken for sequencing was PBMCs or T cells enriched from blood (not recorded which). The receptor was isolated from a woman younger than 30 who had recovered from COVID-19. The CDR3 is CASKAADDSDTQYF. The DNA is TGTGCCAGCAAGGCAGCGGATGATTCAGATACGCAGTATTTT.